Detailed here is one TCR beta chain. Its antigen specificity is not known. Nothing much larger sits one base from this clone, and base qualities are not available. Blood RNA was extracted from unsorted whole blood using TRIzol reagent, and germline DNA was obtained with the DNeasy Blood & Tissue kit. At the time of sampling, the patients had chronic HBV infection and had not received any treatment. Before surgery, about 4 milliliters of peripheral blood were drawn into K2EDTA tubes. This specimen belongs to a study of tumor-infiltrating lymphocytes in primary liver carcinoma listed by TCRdb under 2017. In terms of the full investigation: Four to six patients with histopathologically diagnosed primary liver carcinoma underwent surgical resection in China between November 2015 and March 2016. The five patients had tumors of stage T1-T3 N0M0, with maximum diameters ranging from roughly 4.2 to 10 cm. TCRbeta repertoire sequencing covered roughly 35 specimens from 5 patients: 25 or so tumor regions, 5 adjacent noncancerous liver tissues and 5 peripheral blood samples. High reproducibility was observed for the technical replicate repertoires, with mean shared-clone rates approximately 0.9 and correlation coefficients above 0.95. Samples yielded roughly 3.5 to 7.13 million productive TCRbeta reads; read depth did not differ significantly between tissue types. The five patients, three men and two women aged 30 to 69 years, had hepatocellular carcinoma (four) or combined HCC and intrahepatic cholangiocarcinoma (one). TCRbeta repertoire sequencing, expression microarrays and whole-exome sequencing were combined in the study across five regions of each liver tumor, with adjacent normal tissue and blood also included. Paper-wide results and their limitations: Only five patients were included in the study, and the authors note that the findings should be validated in a larger study. Bulk unsorted samples precluded comparing CD4+ and CD8+ T cell repertoires. The top 250 clones accounted for a significantly greater share of the repertoire in tumors than in blood (p = 0.039). Consistent with antigen-driven expansion, pairs of tumor regions showed higher repertoire overlap (mean roughly 36%) than either tumor-adjacent pairs (around 17%) or tumor-blood pairs (about 15%). Because sequencing covered only the TCR beta chain and unpaired alpha chains were not captured, true repertoire diversity is likely underestimated.

CDR3 length: 15 amino acids, cysteine to phenylalanine. The CDR3 DNA has 45 bases and is translated from base 1. The V and J ends are trimmed by 0 bases and 6 bases, leaving 14 bases between them. CDR1 SGHNT and CDR2 YYREEE are derived from the germline V gene (reference sequence). Using a constant-region primer and ProtoScript II reverse transcriptase, TCRbeta-specific cDNA was reverse-transcribed from 500 ng total RNA. TCRbeta libraries were built with three nested multiplex PCR rounds, a slightly modified ARM-PCR procedure. Each of the first two PCR rounds ran for 9 to 11 cycles using multiplex TRBV1-TRBV30 forward primers together with a Cbeta reverse primer. Sample barcodes and Illumina adapters were added in a final 25-cycle PCR using Deep VentR polymerase. Before sequencing, amplicons between 200 and 500 bp were purified from gel using a QIAquick gel extraction kit. An Illumina HiSeq 2500 was used to sequence the TCRbeta amplicons, generating 250-bp paired-end reads. On the study's bioinformatics: Reads were quality-trimmed with Trimmomatic v0.33, and paired reads were merged with FLASH v1.2.11 to recover full CDR3 sequences. V, D and J germline segments were assigned to the rearranged TCRbeta sequences using MiGEC v1.2.1b. VDJtools v1.0.0 computed clonotype statistics and Shannon-Wiener diversity indices. Except for diversity analysis, only the 250 most abundant clonotypes of each sample were used in subsequent analyses to reduce sampling bias. The public reads were run again by TCRdb, first through fastp at Q25 and then through MiXCR, and only productive beta chains were kept. Records with the same CDR3 protein are collapsed into one entry carrying the most frequent genes and DNA. None of the V and J calls come from the authors' own analysis; TCRdb made them. The sample yields about 330,000 distinct CDR3 sequences; about two thirds were counted once. The ten largest make up roughly 6.5% of the sample.

Recombination linked TRBV5-4 to TRBJ2-3; 5 matching bases give a weak D call of TRBD2. The receptor was derived from a man aged 35-49 years with primary liver carcinoma and hepatitis B virus infection. The sequencing input was peripheral blood. The sequenced DNA: TGTGCCAGCAGCTTGGTGAGGGTGGAAGGCGATACGCAGTATTTT. Its amino acids are CASSLVRVEGDTQYF.